Listed below are T cell receptor beta chains from one sample, sequenced in a study of cytomegalovirus exposure and HLA in healthy donors. Clones were read by immunoSEQ multiplex PCR, and TCRdb kept only the in-frame ones, dropping some. Here the sample spans over 150,000 clones, roughly 78% being singletons. Sequencing was carried out using PBMCs. The receptor source for this set is a woman between 50 and 59 years old in good health and CMV-seropositive. Each CDR3 is given with its conserved first and last residue.

cdr3_aa	v_call	j_call
CASSHLRGFSYEQYF	TRBV28	TRBJ2-7
CASSRGLAGVGKYYEQYF	TRBV4-1	TRBJ2-7
CASSNGETQYF	TRBV4-1	TRBJ2-5
CASRRPGQTGGINGYTF	TRBV27	TRBJ1-2
CAWSGSYQETQYF	TRBV30	TRBJ2-5
CASSFLAGQETQYF	TRBV5-5	TRBJ2-5
CAWRGGAGNTIYF	TRBV30	TRBJ1-3
CASSLVWGDTEAFF	TRBV5-1	TRBJ1-1
CASSIRDRDEQYF	TRBV19	TRBJ2-7
CASSGTPGNTIYF	TRBV2	TRBJ1-3
CASSPQTGGGSPLHF	TRBV9	TRBJ1-6
CASSFGTSGGGETQYF	TRBV7-8	TRBJ2-5
CASTRDRGRGSTDTQYF	TRBV2	TRBJ2-3
CASRPSQGARGYTF	TRBV6-1	TRBJ1-2
CASSEPGQGIPPLHF	TRBV6-1	TRBJ1-6
CASSPGGGNTIYF	TRBV9	TRBJ1-3
CASSQVGRAQPQHF	TRBV4-1	TRBJ1-5
CSVEAGGNEQFF	TRBV29-1	TRBJ2-1
CASSIRGGTDTQYF	TRBV19	TRBJ2-3
CASSPTYLTGSGANVLTF	TRBV5-6	TRBJ2-6
CASSTGGLSEGYTF	TRBV6-1	TRBJ1-2
CASSPVLTRTNEKLFF	TRBV4-2	TRBJ1-4
CASSLTPMSYEQYF	TRBV7-8	TRBJ2-7
CASSSEDYGYTF	TRBV5-1	TRBJ1-2
CASSLRLDNEQFF	TRBV2	TRBJ2-1
CASSQDLLTLNTEAFF	TRBV4-1	TRBJ1-1
CASSPGTGGTEAFF	TRBV27	TRBJ1-1
CASSLGLAPSYEQYF	TRBV11-2	TRBJ2-7
CASSLTGSRSEQYF	TRBV7-3	TRBJ2-7
CASSEYTGRGNGYTF	TRBV25-1	TRBJ1-2
CASSVGLSSADTQYF	TRBV2	TRBJ2-3
CASSPGREQGYTF	TRBV18	TRBJ1-2
CASDAGGLYNSPLHF	TRBV6-1	TRBJ1-6
CASSLFTASGDEQYF	TRBV5-1	TRBJ2-7
CASSVVRQTGANVLTF	TRBV9	TRBJ2-6
CASSLGGHPRKVQHF	TRBV5-6	TRBJ1-5
CASSSGTPPQETQYF	TRBV7-9	TRBJ2-5
CASSEAGRSSYEQYF	TRBV25-1	TRBJ2-7
CASSFHGSSYEQYF	TRBV5-1	TRBJ2-7
CASSYEGGGSTGELFF	TRBV6-6	TRBJ2-2
CASRGTDSTDTQYF	TRBV7-3	TRBJ2-3
CASSDTRGPYEQYF	TRBV6-1	.
CASSEALGARSGANVLTF	TRBV6-1	TRBJ2-6
CASSSGLLGSTDTQYF	TRBV11-2	TRBJ2-3
CSVVKDCEAFF	TRBV29-1	TRBJ1-1
CASTPPPLAGGPSNEQYF	TRBV25-1	TRBJ2-7
CASSGLPLSYEQYF	TRBV2	TRBJ2-7